Given below is one T cell receptor beta chain in context. Its antigen remains unknown. The CDR3 sequence is 15 residues long. The V end lost 2 bases, the J end lost 2 bases, and 15 bases lay between the germline ends. CDR1 is DFQATT, CDR2 SNEGSKA, per germline (reference sequence). These data originate in a study of post-analysis software for immune sequencing data. At the level of the study: The courses of disease that were included comprised relapsing-remitting, secondary progressive and progressive-relapsing multiple sclerosis.

TCR beta cDNA libraries included unique molecular identifiers. Once about 0.95 to 10 million T cells were used, about 510,000 cDNA molecules resulted. TCRdb passed the PCR reads through MiXCR, listing each CDR3 protein once. In the table there are fewer than 550,000 distinct CDR3 sequences, 30% to 40% of which are singletons. Overall study results and limits: Under the F measure, samples that were prepared in one batch clustered strongly together. Significantly decreased normalized Chao1 diversity was recorded for multiple sclerosis patients relative to controls. Roughly 5 TRBV segments (TRBV5-6, TRBV5-1 and TRBV20-1 among them) occurred more frequently in patients than in controls.

This TCR was recovered from a girl aged 2-17 years with multiple sclerosis. Sequenced: blood. The chain joins TRBV20-1 to TRBJ1-2; D is perhaps TRBD1 (6 bases). The CDR3 sequence: CSARRFGQTNYGYTF. CDR3 nucleotides: TGCAGTGCTAGACGATTCGGACAGACGAACTATGGCTACACCTTC.